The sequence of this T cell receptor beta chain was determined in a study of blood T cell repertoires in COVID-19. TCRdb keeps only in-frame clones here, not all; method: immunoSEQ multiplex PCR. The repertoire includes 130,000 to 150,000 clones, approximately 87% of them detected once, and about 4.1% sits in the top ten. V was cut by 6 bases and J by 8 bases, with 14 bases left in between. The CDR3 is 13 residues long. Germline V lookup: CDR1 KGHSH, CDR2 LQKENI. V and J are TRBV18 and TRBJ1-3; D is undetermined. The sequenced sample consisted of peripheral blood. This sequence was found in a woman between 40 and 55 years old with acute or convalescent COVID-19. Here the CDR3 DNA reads TGTGCCAGCTCCCTGGAGCTCGGGGACACCATATATTTT. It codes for CASSLELGDTIYF.